The present entry profiles one T cell receptor (beta chain) with its context. Treatment denoted: some 19 received Ad26.COV2.S at low or high dose, single or two shots; roughly five received placebo; per-sample allocation not given. Collection of samples fell on day 63 after the first vaccine or placebo injection. These data are taken from a study of Ad26.COV2.S vaccination and SARS-CoV-2 variants. Clones were sequenced by immunoSEQ multiplex PCR, and TCRdb holds only the in-frame ones, with some missing. The top ten clones hold under 4.5% of a sample with more than 400,000 clones, 90% of them seen once. Trimming removed 3 bases at V and 0 bases at J, with 12 bases between. This CDR3 region has 17 residues. Germline assignment: CDR1 SGHTA and CDR2 FQGNSA.

This chain links TRBV7-2 with TRBJ2-6; maybe TRBD1 (5 bases). This receptor was identified in a person aged 18-65 years who received the Ad26.COV2.S COVID-19 vaccine or a placebo. This specimen was peripheral blood, taken in a trial of Ad26.COV2.S vaccine versus placebo. CDR3 coding DNA: TGTGCCAGCAGCTTTGGCGCAGGGTTCTCTGGGGCCAACGTCCTGACTTTC. It translates to CASSFGAGFSGANVLTF.